This T cell receptor beta chain was obtained from a study of cytomegalovirus exposure and HLA in healthy donors. Study-level points and caveats: CMV serostatus alone was available as immune exposure information. Some V segments (TRBV6-2 and TRBV6-3 among them) were excluded as indistinguishable. Sequencing probably produced one cluster of sequence variants that were highly shared.

The CDR3 is 18 residues long. Germline-derived CDR1 and CDR2 are SGHVS and FQNEAQ. V lost 0 bases to trimming and J lost 2 bases; unmatched junction nucleotides: 10. Vbeta (60) and Jbeta (13) primers were used in the PCR. Using immunoSEQ multiplex PCR, the repertoire was profiled, and TCRdb retains in-frame clones only, with some absent. This sample carries over 100,000 clones, under 85% of them seen once, and the ten largest clones take roughly 9.8%. Worth noting for this clone: Antigen specificity is unknown.

J is TRBJ2-7 and V is TRBV7-8; 10 nucleotides align to TRBD2. The receptor's source is a man between 40 and 49 years old in good health and CMV-seropositive. The sequenced sample was PBMCs. The chain's CDR3 is CASSLALASGGLAYEQYF. CDR3 coding DNA: TGTGCCAGCAGCTTAGCGCTGGCTAGCGGGGGCCTAGCCTACGAGCAGTACTTC.